Given below is one T cell receptor beta chain in context. Its antigen is not known. The PCR was carried out with 60 Vbeta primers and 13 Jbeta primers. The data were produced by immunoSEQ multiplex PCR, yet TCRdb's version contains in-frame clones alone and is incomplete. The sample lists 130,000 to 150,000 clones, about four fifths occurring once. The sample is drawn from a study of cytomegalovirus exposure and HLA in healthy donors. Study-wide background: A previous analysis identified approximately 120 million unique TCR beta sequences derived from around 200 million T cells. Notes on the study in general: Among CMV-associated TCR beta chains, most appeared HLA-restricted in a later analysis. Associated with HLA alleles at 0.05 false discovery rate in a later analysis were 16,951 TCR beta sequences.

The ends lost 5 bases at V and 2 bases at J; junction bases unmatched: 3. Germline values: CDR1 SGDLS, CDR2 YYNGEE. CDR3 length: 14 residues. Among the donors, all were healthy bone marrow donors. V and J are TRBV9 and TRBJ1-1, with TRBD1 matching 10 bases. The sequencing sample was made of PBMCs. This sequence was found in a man aged 35-49 years in good health and CMV-seronegative. This CDR3 is CASRGQGDNTEAFF. In DNA form, the CDR3 reads TGTGCCAGCAGAGGACAGGGGGATAACACTGAAGCTTTCTTT.